This T cell receptor (beta chain) came from a study of T cells in Graves' hyperthyroidism and ophthalmopathy. This CDR3 contains 13 residues. Germline lookup yields CDR1 SNHLY and CDR2 FYNNEI. Study-wide results and caveats: Prediction of ophthalmopathy progression came a median roughly 6.6 months pre-onset.

As concerns this clonotype: Its specificity is unknown. A much larger clone is a single base away; this may be a read error.

The investigators amplified TCR beta CDR3 regions from RNA transcripts. The HTBI primer set drove a first-round RT-PCR of the TCR CDR3. In TCRdb, the multiplex PCR reads were re-called with MiXCR into one record per CDR3 protein. The sample lists 350,000 to 450,000 distinct CDR3 sequences; about a sixth were seen once. Clinical symptoms, serum thyroxine, TRAb, thyroid ultrasound and orbital computed tomography informed diagnoses. Predating any ophthalmopathy symptoms, the blood sample was taken at first hyperthyroidism diagnosis. The TCR sequence derives from a woman in her twenties or thirties with Graves' hyperthyroidism that later progressed to Graves' ophthalmopathy. The chain carries TRBV2 and TRBJ2-7; D is ambiguous. The DNA end lines up better with TRBJ2-1; the J call may be wrong. The sample consisted of blood. In DNA form, the CDR3 reads TGTGCCAGCCGACAAGAATCCCCCTACGAGCAGTTCTTC. It is translated as CASRQESPYEQFF.